This T cell receptor beta chain is drawn from a study of blood T cell repertoires in COVID-19. The overall study: Specimens from acute and convalescent COVID-19 originated in the United States, Italy and Spain. Sample material is recorded as cDNA or gDNA derived from T cells, B-cell-depleted T cells, or PBMCs.

J was trimmed by 0 bases and V by 8 bases; bases with no gene match: 13. The CDR3 sequence is 17 residues long. Germline CDR1 is MGHDK and CDR2 is SYGVNS. Measured with immunoSEQ multiplex PCR; TCRdb has only the in-frame clones, and not every one. Here the sample spans some 260,000 clones, around 90% being singletons. Seattle patient enrollment occurred during active infection, with longitudinal follow-up thereafter. The chain employs TRBV25-1 and TRBJ2-5; 9 bases align to TRBD2. This TCR was recovered from a woman in her sixties or seventies with COVID-19, enrolled during active disease. The sequenced sample was peripheral blood. In DNA, the CDR3 is TGTGCCAGCCCTACCCTCCAAGCTAGCGGGGACCAAGAGACCCAGTACTTC. The encoded protein is CASPTLQASGDQETQYF.